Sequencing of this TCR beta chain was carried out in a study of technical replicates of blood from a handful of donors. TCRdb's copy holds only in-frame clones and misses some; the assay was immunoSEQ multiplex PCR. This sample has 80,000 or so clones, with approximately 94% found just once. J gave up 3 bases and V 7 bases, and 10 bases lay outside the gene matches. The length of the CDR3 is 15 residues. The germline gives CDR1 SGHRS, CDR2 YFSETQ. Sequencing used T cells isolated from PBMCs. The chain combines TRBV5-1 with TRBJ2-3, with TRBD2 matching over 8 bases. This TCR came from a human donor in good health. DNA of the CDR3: TGCGCCAGCCGGAACTTAGCGGGAACTACAGATACGCAGTATTTT. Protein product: CASRNLAGTTDTQYF.